The present entry profiles one TCR beta chain with its context. The CDR3 runs to 13 residues. The germline gives CDR1 LNHDA, CDR2 SQIVND (reference sequence). These data originate in a study of blood T cell repertoires in COVID-19. About the study: The United States, Italy and Spain were the sources of the acute and convalescent COVID-19 samples.

The table came from immunoSEQ multiplex PCR; TCRdb's copy has only in-frame clones and leaves some out. The sample carries 90,000 to 150,000 clones, 85% recorded once. The chain has TRBV19 and TRBJ2-2; D unclear. The clonotype originates from a man older than 75 with acute or convalescent COVID-19. Sequences were obtained from peripheral blood. Here the CDR3 DNA reads TGTGCTTCTAGGAGCACGAACACCGGGGAGCTGTTTTTT. Encoded protein: CASRSTNTGELFF.